This T cell receptor beta chain was sequenced in a study of blood T cell repertoires in COVID-19. Study context: Acute and convalescent COVID-19 samples came from the United States, Italy and Spain. Sample material is recorded as cDNA or gDNA derived from T cells, B-cell-depleted T cells, or PBMCs.

The CDR3 covers 12 residues. V lost 6 bases, J lost 6 bases, and 11 bases lay in between. Study processing details: Estimation of nucleated cell counts relied on the amplification of reference gene primers. Clones were sequenced by immunoSEQ multiplex PCR, and TCRdb holds only the in-frame ones, with some missing. The D gene and trimming were derived from the DNA, and the V and J assignments and clone size from that table. The table includes fewer than 85,000 clones, 82% detected once. The receptor's source is a human donor in a cohort sampled during active COVID-19. The V and J genes are TRBV12-3 or TRBV12-4 and TRBJ1-1, with a possible D match to TRBD1 (6 bases). The material sequenced was peripheral blood. CDR3 nucleotide sequence: TGTGCCAGCAGAACAGGGTTCGCTGAAGCTTTCTTT. This sequence encodes CASRTGFAEAFF.